The rows below give T cell receptor beta chains drawn from one sample of a study of T-cell reconstitution after alpha-beta-depleted transplantation in children. TCRdb redid the calling of the PCR reads with MiXCR, one entry per CDR3 protein. The sample carries about 440,000 distinct CDR3 sequences, around two fifths recorded once. Here the sequenced sample was PBMCs, taken before TCRalphabeta/CD19-depleted stem cell transplant. The receptor set was obtained from a girl aged 2 to 10 with aplastic anemia, due to receive a stem cell transplant. The CDR3 runs from the conserved cysteine through the conserved F or W. D genes are given only for firm matches. Only some rows state a clone size, as once, few, many or a class for expanded clones.

>NA|NA|TRBJ1-6|TRBV3-1
TGTGCCAGCAGCCAAGATCGTGGCCGCGCCGATTCACCCCTCCACTTT
CASSQDRGRADSPLHF
>NA|TRBD1|TRBJ2-1|TRBV28
TGTGCCAGCAGTAGGGACAGGGGAGGCCATGAGCAGTTCTTC
CASSRDRGGHEQFF
>NA|NA|TRBJ2-2|TRBV5-1
TGCGCCAGCAGCTCGAACTATCACACCGGGGAGCCGTTTTTT
CASSSNYHTGEPFF
>few|NA|TRBJ2-1|TRBV3-1
TGTGCCAGCAGCCAAGACAGGGACCATGAGCAGTTCTTC
CASSQDRDHEQFF
>NA|NA|TRBJ1-2|TRBV20-1
TGCAGTGCTGGTCAGGGGCCAGATGGCTACACCTTC
CSAGQGPDGYTF
>many|NA|TRBJ1-1|TRBV6-5
TGTGCCAGCAGTTACCGGGGGGCCTTGAACACTGAAGCTTTCTTT
CASSYRGALNTEAFF
>NA|NA|TRBJ2-7|TRBV28
TGTGCCAGCAGTTTAAGGCAGACCTCCTACGAGCAGTACTTC
CASSLRQTSYEQYF
>many|TRBD2|TRBJ2-7|TRBV6-1
TGTGCCAGCACTAGCGGGAAGTCGTACGAGCAGTACTTC
CASTSGKSYEQYF
>many|TRBD2|TRBJ2-1|TRBV5-1
TGCGCCAGCAGCTCGGGGGGGGAGCAGTTCTTC
CASSSGGEQFF
>few|TRBD2|TRBJ2-1|TRBV7-2
TGTGCCAGCAGCTTCTCTAGCGGTTCCTACAATGAGCAGTTCTTC
CASSFSSGSYNEQFF
>few|TRBD2|TRBJ2-3|TRBV5-1
TGCGCCAGCAGCCTCCCGACTAGCGGGAAGGCAGATACGCAGTATTTT
CASSLPTSGKADTQYF
>NA|TRBD2|TRBJ2-3|TRBV5-4
TGTGCCAGCAGCGCCGGGACTAGCGGTCCGGTGGCAGATACGCAGTATTTT
CASSAGTSGPVADTQYF
>NA|NA|TRBJ2-3|TRBV7-6
TGTACAACCAGGGGGGGGGCCGGTACAGATACGCAGTATTTT
CTTRGGAGTDTQYF
>NA|TRBD2|TRBJ2-5|TRBV6-1
TGTGCCAGCAGTACGGGACTAGCTGGCGTTGGAGAGACCCAGTACTTC
CASSTGLAGVGETQYF
>NA|NA|TRBJ2-6|TRBV10-3
TGTGCCATCAGTGAGCTCGCGGTCGGACGGATCCGCTCTGGGGCCAACGTCCTGACTTTC
CAISELAVGRIRSGANVLTF
>NA|NA|TRBJ1-2|TRBV20-1
TGCAGTGCCACAGACAGTTCTAACTATGGCTACACCTTC
CSATDSSNYGYTF
>NA|NA|TRBJ2-1|TRBV4-1
TGCGCCAGCAGCCAAGGAGTGTTGGGTGCATTAGCGGTCGCAGGGAATGAGCAGTTCTTC
CASSQGVLGALAVAGNEQFF
>NA|NA|TRBJ2-5|TRBV20-1
TGCAGTGCTTATACCATTCAGGAGAACCAAGAGACCCAGTACTTC
CSAYTIQENQETQYF
>NA|TRBD1|TRBJ2-4|TRBV5-5
TGTGCCAGCAGCCCGGCTTGGGACAGGGATAAGAAAAACATTCAGTACTTC
CASSPAWDRDKKNIQYF
>NA|NA|TRBJ2-1|TRBV20-1
TGCAGTGCCCAAGTTACCTCGTCCTACAATGAGCAGTTCTTC
CSAQVTSSYNEQFF